Shown below are 14 T cell receptor beta chains from a single sample sequenced in a study of cytomegalovirus exposure and HLA in healthy donors. Primers: 60 Vbeta forward and 13 Jbeta reverse. Profiling relied on immunoSEQ multiplex PCR, and the TCRdb table lists in-frame clones only, not all of them. The table shows about 210,000 clones, with around 80% occurring only once. Sequencing used PBMCs. These receptors originate from a boy aged 5-17 years in good health and CMV-seronegative.

The chain couples TRBV7-9 to TRBJ2-3; TRBD2 is a possible D gene (6 bases). From germline, CDR1 is SEHNR and CDR2 FQNEAQ (reference sequence). The CDR3 is made up of 16 amino acids. V dropped 5 bases and J dropped 5 bases, with 20 bases sitting between them. For the CDR3, the DNA is TGTGCCAGCAGCCCCGCGGCGGGACCCGGGATAGATACGCAGTATTTT. It translates to CASSPAAGPGIDTQYF. Based on the CDR3 plus reference TRBV7-9 and TRBJ2-3, the full variable domain is DTGVSQNPRHKITKRGQNVTFRCDPISEHNRLYWYRQTLGQGPEFLTYFQNEAQLEKSRLLSDRFSAERPKGSFSTLEIQRTEQGDSAMYLCASSPAAGPGIDTQYFGPGTRLTVL.

This clone was detected only a few times. The V call is TRBV7-8, the J call TRBJ1-1; D gene unclear. From germline, CDR1 is SGHVS and CDR2 FQNEAQ. The CDR3 runs 15 residues. Trimming took 4 bases from V and 1 from J, leaving 13 bases between them. The CDR3 DNA reads as TGTGCCAGCAGCTCCGATCGTCGAGGGAACACTGAAGCTTTCTTT. Protein: CASSSDRRGNTEAFF.

V gene TRBV2 combines with J gene TRBJ2-1; possible D gene TRBD1, 6 bases. Germline loops: CDR1 SNHLY, CDR2 FYNNEI. The CDR3 extends over 15 amino acids. Trimming removed 7 bases from V and 1 base from J, with 14 bases in between. Here the CDR3 reads CASKYSGVSYNEQFF. CDR3 sequence (DNA): TGTGCCAGCAAATATTCAGGGGTTTCCTACAATGAGCAGTTCTTC.

This clone was observed a handful of times. The V gene is TRBV7-2, the J gene TRBJ1-6; 7 nucleotides align to TRBD1. The CDR3 length is 13 residues. V gave up 6 bases and J gave up 8 bases; unmatched junction bases: 4. From germline, CDR1 is SGHTA and CDR2 FQGNSA. The CDR3 sequence is CASRGQKDSPLHF. The CDR3 region has the DNA TGTGCCAGCAGGGGACAGAAGGATTCACCCCTCCACTTT.

DNA of the CDR3: TGTGCCAGCAACGGGGGCTACGAGCAGTACTTC. Its protein is CASNGGYEQYF. The chain employs TRBV2 and TRBJ2-7; possible D gene TRBD2, 6 bases. With 7 bases removed from V and 3 bases from J, the gap between germline ends came to 7 bases. This CDR3 is built from 11 residues. Germline loops: CDR1 SNHLY, CDR2 FYNNEI.

The chain carries TRBV29-1 and TRBJ1-1; D call uncertain. The CDR3 contains 12 residues. V was pared by 4 bases and J by 2 bases, with 8 bases between. Germline-derived CDR1 and CDR2 are SQVTM and ANQGSEA. CDR3 nucleotide sequence: TGCAGCGTTGGACTGTTAAACACTGAAGCTTTCTTT. It is translated as CSVGLLNTEAFF.

This clone was observed a single time. The chain carries TRBV11-3 and TRBJ2-7; 11 nucleotides match TRBD1. Losses at the gene ends were 5 bases for V and 6 bases for J; bases not matched to a gene: 9. The CDR3 sequence is 15 residues long. CDR1 is SGHNT, CDR2 YENEEA, per germline. The CDR3 loop is CASSAPGTGGTEQYF. The CDR3 DNA reads as TGTGCCAGCAGCGCCCCCGGGACAGGGGGAACCGAGCAGTACTTC.

The chain combines TRBV27 with TRBJ2-1; 7 nucleotides align to TRBD2. CDR1 and CDR2 (germline): MNHEY, SMNVEV (reference sequence). This CDR3 region has 17 residues. V gave up 0 bases and J gave up 0 bases; unmatched junction bases: 5. CDR3: CASSLSDGRSSYNEQFF. The CDR3 coding sequence is TGTGCCAGCAGTTTATCGGACGGGAGGAGCTCCTACAATGAGCAGTTCTTC.

J is TRBJ1-4 and V is TRBV2; perhaps TRBD1 as D (5 bases). The CDR3 consists of 14 residues. The germline V gene has CDR1 SNHLY and CDR2 FYNNEI. V was clipped by 2 bases and J by 8 bases, with 12 bases between them. CDR3: CASSELGGEEKLFF. CDR3 in DNA: TGTGCCAGCAGTGAACTTGGGGGGGAGGAAAAACTGTTTTTT.

The V gene is TRBV27, the J gene TRBJ2-7; maybe TRBD2 (7 bases). CDR1 is MNHEY and CDR2 is SMNVEV in the germline V gene (reference sequence). This CDR3 contains 17 residues. V was clipped by 4 bases and J by 3 bases, with 22 bases between them. Written as DNA, the CDR3 is TGTGCCAGCAGTTCCAAGACTGGGGGGGCCTGGGACTACGAGCAGTACTTC. As protein: CASSSKTGGAWDYEQYF.

The gene calls are TRBV10-3 and TRBJ2-3, with TRBD2 matching over 10 bases. The CDR3 spans 15 residues. The V and J ends lost 7 bases and 1 base, in that order; junction bases with no gene match: 5. Germline CDR1 and CDR2: ENHRY and SYGVKD. In DNA form, the CDR3 reads TGTGCCATCAACCGGCTAGCGGGAGGCACAGATACGCAGTATTTT. It codes for CAINRLAGGTDTQYF.

Here the CDR3 reads CASGLAGGETQYF. The DNA of the CDR3 is TGTGCCAGCGGGCTAGCGGGGGGGGAGACCCAGTACTTC. V is TRBV11-2 and J is TRBJ2-5, with 12 bases aligning to TRBD2. V lost 8 bases and J lost 5; bases outside the gene matches: 3. The CDR3 is 13 residues long. Germline V gene lookup returns CDR1 SGHAT and CDR2 FQNNGV.

The V gene is TRBV19, the J gene TRBJ2-1, with TRBD2 matching over 9 bases. V gave up 6 bases and J gave up 1 base; unmatched junction bases: 7. CDR1 and CDR2 (germline): LNHDA, SQIVND (reference sequence). The CDR3 has 16 amino acids. Here the CDR3 reads CASSHPGLASYNEQFF. CDR3 nucleotides: TGTGCCAGTAGCCACCCCGGACTAGCGTCCTACAATGAGCAGTTCTTC. Full variable domain (outside the CDR3, taken from reference TRBV19 and TRBJ2-1): DGGITQSPKYLFRKEGQNVTLSCEQNLNHDAMYWYRQDPGQGLRLIYYSQIVNDFQKGDIAEGYSVSREKKESFPLTVTSAQKNPTAFYLCASSHPGLASYNEQFFGPGTRLTVL.

This clone came up once. V usage is TRBV6-5 and J usage is TRBJ2-7, with TRBD1 as a possible D gene (5 bases). Trimming shortened V by 0 bases and J by 2 bases, and 14 bases separated the two germline ends. The CDR3 has 16 amino acids. Germline-derived CDR1 and CDR2 are MNHEY and SVGAGI. The CDR3 region has the DNA TGTGCCAGCAGTTACTCTGTGGGGCAGGCCACCTACGAGCAGTACTTC. Amino acids: CASSYSVGQATYEQYF.